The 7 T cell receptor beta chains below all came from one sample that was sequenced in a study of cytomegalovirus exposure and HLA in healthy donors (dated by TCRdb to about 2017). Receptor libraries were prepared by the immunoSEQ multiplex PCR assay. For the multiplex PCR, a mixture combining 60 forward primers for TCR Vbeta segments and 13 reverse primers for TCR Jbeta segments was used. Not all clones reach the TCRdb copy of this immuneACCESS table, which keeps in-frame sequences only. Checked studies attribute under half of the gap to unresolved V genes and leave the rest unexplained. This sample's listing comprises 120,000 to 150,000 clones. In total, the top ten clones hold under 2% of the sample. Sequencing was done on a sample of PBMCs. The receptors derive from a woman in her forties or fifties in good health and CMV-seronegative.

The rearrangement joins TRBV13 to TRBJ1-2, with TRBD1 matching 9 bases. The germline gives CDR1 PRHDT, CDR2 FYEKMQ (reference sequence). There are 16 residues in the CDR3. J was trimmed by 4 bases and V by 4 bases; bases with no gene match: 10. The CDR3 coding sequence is TGTGCCAGCAGCTCGGTTCCGGGACAGGGACGCTATGGCTACACCTTC. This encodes CASSSVPGQGRYGYTF.

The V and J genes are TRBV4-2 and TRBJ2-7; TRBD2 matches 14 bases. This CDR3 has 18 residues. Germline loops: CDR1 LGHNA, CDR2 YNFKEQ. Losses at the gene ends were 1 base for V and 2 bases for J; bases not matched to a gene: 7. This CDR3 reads CASSQGGTSGSTAYEQYF. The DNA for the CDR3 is TGTGCCAGCAGCCAAGGAGGGACTAGCGGGAGTACGGCCTACGAGCAGTACTTC.

The CDR3 coding sequence is TGTGCCAGTAGTATAGATCGGGGTGGAGAGACCCAGTACTTC. Amino acids: CASSIDRGGETQYF. This rearrangement joins TRBV19 to TRBJ2-5; a possible D gene is TRBD2 (5 bases). Trimming shortened V by 0 bases and J by 4 bases, and 9 bases separated the two germline ends. CDR3 length: 14 residues. The germline V gene encodes CDR1 LNHDA and CDR2 SQIVND (reference sequence).

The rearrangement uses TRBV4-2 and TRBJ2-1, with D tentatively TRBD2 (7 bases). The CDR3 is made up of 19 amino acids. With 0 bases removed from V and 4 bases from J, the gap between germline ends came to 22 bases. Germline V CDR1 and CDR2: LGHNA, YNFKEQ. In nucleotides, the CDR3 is TGTGCCAGCAGCCAAGAAATAAACGGGGGGCTAAAAGCTTACAATGAGCAGTTCTTC. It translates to CASSQEINGGLKAYNEQFF.

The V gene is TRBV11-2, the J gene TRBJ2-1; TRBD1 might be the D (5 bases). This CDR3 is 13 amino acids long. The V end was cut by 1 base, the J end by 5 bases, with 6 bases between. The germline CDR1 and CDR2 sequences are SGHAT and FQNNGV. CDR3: CASSLGQNNEQFF. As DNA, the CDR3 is TGTGCCAGCAGCTTAGGACAGAACAATGAGCAGTTCTTC.

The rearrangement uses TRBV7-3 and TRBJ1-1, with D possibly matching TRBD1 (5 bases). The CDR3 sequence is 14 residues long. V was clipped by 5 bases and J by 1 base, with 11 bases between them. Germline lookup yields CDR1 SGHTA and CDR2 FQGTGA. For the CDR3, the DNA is TGTGCCAGCAGCCCAGGGAGGGGGAACACTGAAGCTTTCTTT. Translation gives CASSPGRGNTEAFF.

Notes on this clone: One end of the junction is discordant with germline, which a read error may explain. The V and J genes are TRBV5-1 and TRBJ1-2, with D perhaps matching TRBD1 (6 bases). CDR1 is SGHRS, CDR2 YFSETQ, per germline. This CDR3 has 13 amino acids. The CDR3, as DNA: TGCGCCAGCAGCTCGAACAGGGACTATGGCCACACCTTC. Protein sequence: CASSSNRDYGHTF.